These 25 T cell receptor beta chains were sequenced from one sample in a study of T cell changes during pregnancy in multiple sclerosis. Only in-frame clones appear in the TCRdb table, and some are missing; sequencing was by immunoSEQ multiplex PCR. The sample consists of 40,000 to 55,000 clones, around 93% of them appearing once. Material: CD8+ T cells from peripheral blood mononuclear cells, obtained in the first trimester of pregnancy. Receptors originate from a female donor with multiple sclerosis, enrolled in a pregnancy study.

This clone has just one count. The gene calls are TRBV7-6 and TRBJ2-1; 9 positions agree with TRBD2. The CDR3 totals 20 residues. Germline CDR1 reads SGHVS; CDR2 reads FNYEAQ. Germline trimming cut 0 bases from V and 0 bases from J; bases unmatched to any gene: 12. CDR3 residues: CASSLASGTSLPSSYNEQFF. CDR3 nucleotide sequence: TGTGCCAGCAGCTTAGCGTCCGGGACTAGCTTACCGAGCTCCTACAATGAGCAGTTCTTC.

A single count supports this clone. As DNA, the CDR3 is TGTGCCAGCAGCGGGGGAGGTAGCAATCAGCCCCAGCATTTT. Encoded protein: CASSGGGSNQPQHF. The V call is TRBV9, the J call TRBJ1-5; D remains unclear. The germline V gene encodes CDR1 SGDLS and CDR2 YYNGEE. V lost 3 bases and J 0 bases, leaving 7 bases between the germline ends. This CDR3 region has 14 residues.

The CDR3 reads CASSLDTGGTNEKLFF. The DNA for the CDR3 is TGTGCCAGCAGTTTAGATACGGGAGGGACTAATGAAAAACTGTTTTTT. The rearrangement uses TRBV28 and TRBJ1-4; no definite D call. The CDR3 totals 16 residues. V lost 2 bases and J lost 2, with 12 bases in between. Germline V gene data show CDR1 as MDHEN and CDR2 as SYDVKM.

The table lists this clone with a count of one. The chain has TRBV6-6 and TRBJ2-1, with D maybe TRBD1 (6 bases). The germline V gene has CDR1 MNHNY and CDR2 SVGAGI (reference sequence). This CDR3 is built from 14 residues. Trimming removed 6 bases from V and 2 bases from J, with 11 bases in between. CDR3: CASRQGIAYNEQFF. CDR3 in DNA: TGTGCCAGCAGACAGGGAATAGCCTACAATGAGCAGTTCTTC.

This sequence joins TRBV11-2 and TRBJ2-5; the D gene is possibly TRBD2 (6 bases). In germline, CDR1 is SGHAT, CDR2 FQNNGV. Deletions cut 0 bases from V and 1 base from J, with 12 bases between. CDR3 length: 16 amino acids. CDR3 sequence (DNA): TGTGCCAGCAGCTTAGAGCGGGGCGCACCCCAAGAGACCCAGTACTTC. Its protein product is CASSLERGAPQETQYF.

With respect to this clone: The germline gene is not matched at one end of the junction; a read error may be the cause. This chain joins TRBV11-2 and TRBJ2-7; D gene unclear. There are 14 residues in the CDR3. Germline loops: CDR1 SGHAT, CDR2 FQNNGV. This CDR3 is CASSSGALGYGQYF. CDR3 DNA: TGTGCCAGCAGCTCCGGTGCTTTGGGCTACGGGCAGTACTTC.

Only one count was recorded for this clone. The sample carries other DNA sequences with the same CDR3. V is TRBV9 and J is TRBJ1-2; D is possibly TRBD1 (6 bases). V shed 0 bases and J shed 3 bases, with 9 bases lying between them. Germline CDR1 is SGDLS and CDR2 is YYNGEE. The CDR3 covers 14 residues. CDR3 nucleotide sequence: TGTGCCAGCAGCGTAGGAGGGGGGGACTATGGCTACACCTTC. This codes for CASSVGGGDYGYTF.

The chain links TRBV7-9 to TRBJ1-1, with TRBD1 matching 8 bases. Unmatched junction bases numbered 14, after V lost 4 bases and J lost 7 bases. CDR1 SEHNR and CDR2 FQNEAQ come from the germline V gene (reference sequence). CDR3 length equals 16 residues. The CDR3 DNA sequence: TGTGCCAGCAGCTCTCCCCCTGACAGGGGAGGAGTTGAAGCTTTCTTT. This translates into CASSSPPDRGGVEAFF.

CDR3 loop: CASSQGVGFGETQYF. The CDR3, as DNA: TGCGCCAGCAGCCAAGGGGTCGGGTTCGGGGAGACCCAGTACTTC. The J gene is TRBJ2-5, the V gene TRBV4-1; D not certain. Germline CDR1 reads MGHRA; CDR2 reads YSYEKL. The CDR3 sequence is 15 residues long. Trimming removed 1 base at V and 5 bases at J, with 14 bases between.

The chain recombines TRBV5-8 with TRBJ2-1; tentative D call: TRBD2 (5 bases). From germline, CDR1 is SGHTS and CDR2 YDEGEE. Trimming took off 1 base at V and 1 base at J, with 9 bases between the two ends. The CDR3 runs to 15 residues. CDR3 residues: CASSLWTGSYNEQFF. DNA for the CDR3: TGTGCCAGCAGCTTGTGGACTGGTTCCTACAATGAGCAGTTCTTC.

The CDR3 sequence: CASPEVISGDTQYF. DNA for the CDR3: TGTGCCAGCCCCGAGGTCATTAGCGGAGACACGCAGTATTTT. The chain has TRBV2 and TRBJ2-3; tentatively, D is TRBD2 (6 bases). The CDR3 is made up of 14 amino acids. V lost 8 bases and J 9 bases, leaving 21 bases between the germline ends. Per germline, CDR1 SNHLY and CDR2 FYNNEI.

This clone was recorded only once. Other DNA sequences of this sample code for an identical CDR3. J is TRBJ2-1 and V is TRBV7-3; D remains ambiguous. This CDR3 region has 12 residues. CDR1 and CDR2 (germline): SGHTA, FQGTGA. Trimming removed 2 bases from V and 9 bases from J, with 8 bases in between. The CDR3 spells CASSLSGGEQFF. CDR3 nucleotide sequence: TGTGCCAGCAGCTTATCAGGTGGTGAGCAGTTCTTC.

The V and J genes are TRBV27 and TRBJ2-7; 10 bases map to TRBD1. Germline assignment: CDR1 MNHEY and CDR2 SMNVEV (reference sequence). This CDR3 is built from 15 residues. Losses at the gene ends were 5 bases for V and 3 bases for J; bases not matched to a gene: 7. CDR3 sequence reads: CASSTRQGASYEQYF. CDR3 DNA: TGTGCCAGCAGTACACGACAGGGGGCAAGCTACGAGCAGTACTTC.

This chain connects TRBV6-5 to TRBJ1-1; no reliable D call. Germline values: CDR1 MNHEY, CDR2 SVGAGI. The CDR3 is 13 residues long. Deletions cut 5 bases from V and 5 bases from J, with 12 bases between. CDR3 nucleotides: TGTGCCAGCAGTCTCCTGTTGCGAACTGAAGCTTTCTTT. Translation gives CASSLLLRTEAFF.

This clone has a single count. The chain carries TRBV28 and TRBJ1-1; TRBD1 matches at 9 bases. Per the germline V gene, CDR1 is MDHEN and CDR2 is SYDVKM. The J segment lost 2 bases and the V segment lost 4 bases, leaving 8 bases of the junction unmatched. This CDR3 contains 16 residues. The CDR3 is CASSSGQGSHNTEAFF. The CDR3 DNA reads TGTGCCAGCAGTTCAGGACAGGGGAGCCACAACACTGAAGCTTTCTTT.

This chain joins TRBV19 and TRBJ1-5, with 8 bases lining up with TRBD1. Trimming at V came to 6 bases and at J to 5 bases, leaving 9 bases not matched to a gene. Looked up from germline, CDR1 is LNHDA and CDR2 is SQIVND (reference sequence). The CDR3 runs to 15 residues. DNA for the CDR3: TGTGCCAGTAGGGACAGGGAGGTCGTCTATCAGCCCCAGCATTTT. Protein product: CASRDREVVYQPQHF.

This rearrangement joins TRBV5-4 to TRBJ2-1, with TRBD2 matching over 8 bases. The CDR3 has 16 residues. V shed 3 bases, J shed 6 bases, and the junction held 11 bases outside the gene matches. Germline V gene lookup returns CDR1 SGHNT and CDR2 YYREEE (reference sequence). Here the CDR3 reads CASSWPGRADVNEQFF. CDR3 in DNA: TGTGCCAGCAGCTGGCCCGGGAGGGCCGATGTCAATGAGCAGTTCTTC.

The J gene is TRBJ2-1, the V gene TRBV4-1, with 9 positions matching TRBD1. This CDR3 spans 16 amino acids. The germline gives CDR1 MGHRA, CDR2 YSYEKL. V was clipped by 7 bases and J by 12 bases; unmatched bases: 19. The CDR3 sequence is CASTEREGQGGPVQFF. CDR3 coding DNA: TGCGCCAGCACCGAAAGGGAGGGACAGGGAGGTCCGGTGCAGTTCTTC.

CDR3: CSVEEVDRGVPGELFF. The CDR3 DNA reads TGCAGCGTTGAAGAAGTGGACAGGGGGGTACCCGGGGAGCTGTTTTTT. The V gene is TRBV29-1, the J gene TRBJ2-2; 10 bases agree with TRBD1. The CDR3 contains 16 residues. CDR1 is SQVTM, CDR2 ANQGSEA, per germline. After removal of 0 bases from V and 6 bases from J, the junction contained 7 bases not matched to a gene.

This sequence joins TRBV5-5 and TRBJ1-2, with 7 bases aligning to TRBD1. V trimming: 4 bases; J trimming: 8 bases; junction bases outside the gene matches: 11. The CDR3 loop spans 14 amino acids. Germline V gene lookup returns CDR1 SGHKS and CDR2 YYEKEE (reference sequence). CDR3 in amino acids: CASSPPDRDGGYTF. For the CDR3, the DNA is TGTGCCAGCAGCCCTCCAGACAGGGACGGCGGCTACACCTTC.

V gene TRBV7-9 combines with J gene TRBJ1-2; 7 bases match TRBD1. CDR3 length equals 15 residues. Germline V gene sequence: CDR1 SEHNR, CDR2 FQNEAQ (reference sequence). The V and J ends lost 1 base and 7 bases, in that order; junction bases with no gene match: 9. The CDR3 here is CASSLVSGGRSGYTF. The CDR3 DNA reads as TGTGCCAGCAGCTTAGTGTCAGGGGGTAGGTCTGGCTACACCTTC.

The chain uses TRBV6-1 and TRBJ2-5; D might be TRBD2 (5 bases). This CDR3 is 15 amino acids long. In germline, CDR1 is MNHNS, CDR2 SASEGT. The V and J ends lost 6 bases and 0 bases respectively, with 14 bases between them. The CDR3 here is CASRQAVSYQETQYF. CDR3 sequence (DNA): TGTGCCAGCAGGCAAGCGGTATCGTACCAAGAGACCCAGTACTTC.

The rearrangement links TRBV2 to TRBJ1-4; 7 bases are a match to TRBD1. V shed 6 bases, J shed 8 bases, and the junction held 15 bases outside the gene matches. This CDR3 contains 16 residues. Germline assignment: CDR1 SNHLY and CDR2 FYNNEI. Here the CDR3 DNA reads TGTGCCAGCAGCCCACTTTCAGGGACAGTCTCCGAAAAACTGTTTTTT. Translation gives CASSPLSGTVSEKLFF.

This rearrangement joins TRBV7-6 to TRBJ1-1; D is perhaps TRBD1 (6 bases). Trimming cost V 7 bases and J 0 bases, with 9 bases left between them. In germline, CDR1 is SGHVS, CDR2 FNYEAQ. The CDR3 length is 13 residues. DNA of the CDR3: TGTGCCAGCATGGACAGTCTGAACACTGAAGCTTTCTTT. It is translated as CASMDSLNTEAFF. Variable domain in full (rest from reference TRBV7-6 and TRBJ1-1): GAGVSQSPRYKVTKRGQDVALRCDPISGHVSLYWYRQALGQGPEFLTYFNYEAQQDKSGLPNDRFSAERPEGSISTLTIQRTEQRDSAMYRCASMDSLNTEAFFGQGTRLTVV.

The chain links TRBV5-4 to TRBJ2-2, with TRBD2 identical over 13 bases. V trimming: 1 base; J trimming: 7 bases; junction bases outside the gene matches: 7. CDR3 length equals 17 residues. The V gene's germline CDR1 is SGHNT and CDR2 YYREEE (reference sequence). The CDR3 DNA reads TGTGCCAGCAGCTTGACTAGCGGGGGGGCCTGGGTCGGGGAGCTGTTTTTT. It translates to CASSLTSGGAWVGELFF.